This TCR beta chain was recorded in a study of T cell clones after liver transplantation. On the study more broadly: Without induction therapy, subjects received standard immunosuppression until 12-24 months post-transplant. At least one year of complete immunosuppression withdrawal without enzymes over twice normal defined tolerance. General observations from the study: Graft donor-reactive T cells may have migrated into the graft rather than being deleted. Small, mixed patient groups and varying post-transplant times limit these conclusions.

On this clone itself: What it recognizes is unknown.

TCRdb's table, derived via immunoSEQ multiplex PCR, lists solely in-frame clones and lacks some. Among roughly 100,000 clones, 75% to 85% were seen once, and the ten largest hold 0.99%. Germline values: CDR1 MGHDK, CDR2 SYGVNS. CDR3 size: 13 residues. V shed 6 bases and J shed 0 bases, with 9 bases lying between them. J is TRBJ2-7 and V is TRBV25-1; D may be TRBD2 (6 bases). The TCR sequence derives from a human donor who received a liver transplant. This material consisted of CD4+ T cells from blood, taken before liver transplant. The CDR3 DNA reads TGTGCCAGCAGGCGGGGAAGCTCCTACGAGCAGTACTTC. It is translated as CASRRGSSYEQYF.